These T cell receptor beta chains were read from a single sample in a study of shared T cell receptors in the human thymus. Measured with immunoSEQ multiplex PCR; TCRdb has only the in-frame clones, and not every one. The table records 700,000 or so clones, 80% to 90% of them present only once. This sample also appeared in a second study, on human thymus T cells.

The sequenced sample consisted of thymocytes. The source is a girl in the first two years of life with a congenital heart defect. CDR3s include the opening cysteine and the closing phenylalanine or tryptophan. The order of the fields is CDR3 protein, CDR3 DNA, clone size, D gene, J gene, V gene. The D gene is left open where the match is weak. Clone size appears in some rows only: once, few, many, or a class for an expanded clone.

CDR3 protein: CASGFGGRGNTIYF
CDR3 DNA: TGTGCTAGTGGTTTTGGAGGGAGAGGAAACACCATATATTTT
clone size: .
D gene: .
J gene: TRBJ1-3
V gene: TRBV12-5

CDR3 protein: CASSHHTGCTEAFF
CDR3 DNA: TGCGCCAGCAGCCACCACACGGGGTGTACTGAAGCTTTCTTT
clone size: .
D gene: .
J gene: TRBJ1-1
V gene: TRBV5-1

CDR3 protein: CASSLLPVNTEAFF
CDR3 DNA: TGTGCCAGCAGTTTATTGCCGGTCAACACTGAAGCTTTCTTT
clone size: .
D gene: .
J gene: TRBJ1-1
V gene: TRBV27

CDR3 protein: CASTLGGAGYTF
CDR3 DNA: TGTGCCAGCACCCTTGGGGGGGCGGGCTACACCTTC
clone size: once
D gene: .
J gene: TRBJ1-2
V gene: TRBV7-9

CDR3 protein: CASSRQGTRYNEQFF
CDR3 DNA: TGTGCCAGCAGCAGACAGGGTACCAGGTACAATGAGCAGTTCTTC
clone size: .
D gene: TRBD1
J gene: TRBJ2-1
V gene: TRBV14

CDR3 protein: CSVNKLAIRDRGGDTQYF
CDR3 DNA: TGCAGCGTTAACAAACTAGCCATTAGGGACAGAGGGGGAGATACGCAGTATTTT
clone size: few
D gene: .
J gene: TRBJ2-3
V gene: TRBV29-1

CDR3 protein: CASSPLTGSNQPQHF
CDR3 DNA: TGTGCCAGCTCACCCTTGACAGGTAGCAATCAGCCCCAGCATTTT
clone size: .
D gene: .
J gene: TRBJ1-5
V gene: TRBV18

CDR3 protein: CASSTPGHNYGYTF
CDR3 DNA: TGTGCCAGCAGCACCCCGGGACACAACTATGGCTACACCTTC
clone size: .
D gene: .
J gene: TRBJ1-2
V gene: TRBV9

CDR3 protein: CASSLVSGAARWGAAGNTIYF
CDR3 DNA: TGCGCCAGCAGCTTGGTAAGCGGTGCGGCCCGCTGGGGTGCTGCTGGAAACACCATATATTTT
clone size: once
D gene: .
J gene: TRBJ1-3
V gene: TRBV5-1

CDR3 protein: CASSEGTGACSRHGYTF
CDR3 DNA: TGCGCCAGCAGTGAGGGGACAGGGGCATGTTCCAGACATGGCTACACCTTC
clone size: .
D gene: TRBD1
J gene: TRBJ1-2
V gene: TRBV10-2

CDR3 protein: CASSYKTVLVWGQYF
CDR3 DNA: TGTGCCAGCAGTTATAAGACAGTGCTGGTTTGGGGGCAGTATTTT
clone size: .
D gene: .
J gene: TRBJ2-3
V gene: TRBV6-6

CDR3 protein: CASSRSGRSSYEQYF
CDR3 DNA: TGTGCCAGCAGCCGTAGCGGGAGGAGCTCCTACGAGCAGTACTTC
clone size: .
D gene: TRBD2
J gene: TRBJ2-7
V gene: TRBV5-4

CDR3 protein: CASSYRGGLRTPLHF
CDR3 DNA: TGTGCCAGCAGTTACAGGGGGGGCCTAAGAACACCCCTCCACTTT
clone size: once
D gene: .
J gene: TRBJ1-6
V gene: TRBV6-6

CDR3 protein: CSVERGARNTEAFF
CDR3 DNA: TGCAGCGTCGAGCGGGGGGCGAGGAACACTGAAGCTTTCTTT
clone size: .
D gene: .
J gene: TRBJ1-1
V gene: TRBV29-1

CDR3 protein: CASSPEASRGLYTF
CDR3 DNA: TGTGCCAGCAGTCCAGAAGCATCAAGGGGCCTCTACACCTTC
clone size: .
D gene: .
J gene: TRBJ1-2
V gene: TRBV9

CDR3 protein: CASSETPSYEQYF
CDR3 DNA: TGTGCCAGCAGTGAAACTCCAAGCTACGAGCAGTACTTC
clone size: .
D gene: .
J gene: TRBJ2-7
V gene: TRBV6-1

CDR3 protein: CASSPPRQGSDGYTF
CDR3 DNA: TGTGCCAGCAGCCCCCCGAGACAGGGATCGGATGGCTACACCTTC
clone size: .
D gene: TRBD1
J gene: TRBJ1-2
V gene: TRBV13

CDR3 protein: CSVEREGLAGRGFNEQFF
CDR3 DNA: TGCAGCGTTGAAAGGGAAGGACTAGCGGGCAGAGGATTCAATGAGCAGTTCTTC
clone size: once
D gene: TRBD2
J gene: TRBJ2-1
V gene: TRBV29-1

CDR3 protein: CASSRSRGSTEAFF
CDR3 DNA: TGTGCCAGTAGTAGAAGCAGGGGTAGCACTGAAGCTTTCTTT
clone size: .
D gene: .
J gene: TRBJ1-1
V gene: TRBV19

CDR3 protein: CASSYGDRGPETQYF
CDR3 DNA: TGTGCCAGCAGTTACGGGGACAGGGGGCCGGAGACCCAGTACTTC
clone size: .
D gene: TRBD1
J gene: TRBJ2-5
V gene: TRBV6-5

CDR3 protein: CASSLKTDSGANVLTF
CDR3 DNA: TGTGCCAGCAGCCTCAAGACAGACTCTGGGGCCAACGTCCTGACTTTC
clone size: .
D gene: .
J gene: TRBJ2-6
V gene: TRBV14

CDR3 protein: CASSPSPATGHGYTF
CDR3 DNA: TGCGCCAGCAGCCCCTCCCCCGCGACAGGCCATGGCTACACCTTC
clone size: .
D gene: .
J gene: TRBJ1-2
V gene: TRBV4-1

CDR3 protein: CASSLFRQRATDTQYF
CDR3 DNA: TGTGCCAGCAGCCTCTTCCGACAGAGAGCCACAGATACGCAGTATTTT
clone size: .
D gene: .
J gene: TRBJ2-3
V gene: TRBV5-4

CDR3 protein: CASSLGQGILFF
CDR3 DNA: TGTGCCAGCAGCTTAGGACAGGGCATCCTGTTTTTT
clone size: .
D gene: TRBD1
J gene: TRBJ2-2
V gene: TRBV7-3

CDR3 protein: CASSGLLGSFYSGANVLTF
CDR3 DNA: TGTGCCAGCAGTGGATTGCTGGGGAGCTTTTATTCTGGGGCCAACGTCCTGACTTTC
clone size: .
D gene: .
J gene: TRBJ2-6
V gene: TRBV28

CDR3 protein: CASSIGLAGGDEKLFF
CDR3 DNA: TGTGCCAGCAGTATCGGGCTAGCAGGGGGCGACGAAAAACTGTTTTTT
clone size: .
D gene: TRBD1
J gene: TRBJ1-4
V gene: TRBV27

CDR3 protein: CASSSAPRGPGNEQFF
CDR3 DNA: TGTGCCAGCAGCTCGGCCCCGCGGGGACCCGGAAATGAGCAGTTCTTC
clone size: few
D gene: .
J gene: TRBJ2-1
V gene: TRBV11-2

CDR3 protein: CASSLRGEISTDTQYF
CDR3 DNA: TGCGCCAGCAGCCTCCGGGGGGAGATTAGCACAGATACGCAGTATTTT
clone size: .
D gene: TRBD2
J gene: TRBJ2-3
V gene: TRBV4-3

CDR3 protein: CASSFRTGHEQYF
CDR3 DNA: TGTGCCAGCAGCTTTAGGACTGGACACGAGCAGTACTTC
clone size: .
D gene: .
J gene: TRBJ2-7
V gene: TRBV13

CDR3 protein: CASSLFVGVGLAKNIQYF
CDR3 DNA: TGCGCCAGCAGCTTGTTCGTCGGGGTTGGTCTAGCCAAAAACATTCAGTACTTC
clone size: .
D gene: .
J gene: TRBJ2-4
V gene: TRBV5-1

CDR3 protein: CATSRDESGTGVSNTEAFF
CDR3 DNA: TGTGCCACCAGCAGAGACGAAAGTGGGACAGGGGTTTCGAACACTGAAGCTTTCTTT
clone size: few
D gene: TRBD1
J gene: TRBJ1-1
V gene: TRBV15

CDR3 protein: CASSLAPGENTGELFF
CDR3 DNA: TGCGCCAGCAGCTTGGCGCCGGGGGAGAACACCGGGGAGCTGTTTTTT
clone size: once
D gene: .
J gene: TRBJ2-2
V gene: TRBV5-1

CDR3 protein: CASRTRRQGAEAFF
CDR3 DNA: TGTGCCAGCAGGACACGGCGGCAGGGCGCTGAAGCTTTCTTT
clone size: .
D gene: .
J gene: TRBJ1-1
V gene: TRBV6-1

CDR3 protein: CASRPGERNTEAFF
CDR3 DNA: TGTGCCAGCAGGCCAGGGGAAAGGAACACTGAAGCTTTCTTT
clone size: .
D gene: .
J gene: TRBJ1-1
V gene: TRBV14

CDR3 protein: CARSLGVRGTDTQYF
CDR3 DNA: TGTGCCAGAAGCTTGGGGGTGAGGGGCACAGATACGCAGTATTTT
clone size: .
D gene: .
J gene: TRBJ2-3
V gene: TRBV5-3

CDR3 protein: CASSPARQGAGTGELFF
CDR3 DNA: TGCGCCAGCAGCCCCGCCCGACAGGGCGCGGGCACCGGGGAGCTGTTTTTT
clone size: .
D gene: TRBD1
J gene: TRBJ2-2
V gene: TRBV5-1

CDR3 protein: CASNRGDRAYNEQFF
CDR3 DNA: TGTGCCAGCAACCGGGGGGACAGGGCCTACAATGAGCAGTTCTTC
clone size: .
D gene: TRBD1
J gene: TRBJ2-1
V gene: TRBV19

CDR3 protein: CASSGNTDTQYF
CDR3 DNA: TGTGCCAGCAGCGGGAACACAGATACGCAGTATTTT
clone size: few
D gene: .
J gene: TRBJ2-3
V gene: TRBV6-1

CDR3 protein: CASSLYLGQGGNQPQHF
CDR3 DNA: TGTGCCAGCAGTTTATATCTCGGACAGGGAGGCAATCAGCCCCAGCATTTT
clone size: .
D gene: TRBD1
J gene: TRBJ1-5
V gene: TRBV27

CDR3 protein: CASSTPGGMNTEAFF
CDR3 DNA: TGTGCCAGTAGTACTCCGGGGGGTATGAACACTGAAGCTTTCTTT
clone size: .
D gene: .
J gene: TRBJ1-1
V gene: TRBV19

CDR3 protein: CASSALAGGVDTQYF
CDR3 DNA: TGTGCCAGCAGTGCCCTAGCGGGGGGGGTAGATACGCAGTATTTT
clone size: .
D gene: TRBD2
J gene: TRBJ2-3
V gene: TRBV6-1

CDR3 protein: CASSLIGSGSYEQYF
CDR3 DNA: TGTGCCAGCAGCTTAATCGGCAGCGGTTCCTACGAGCAGTACTTC
clone size: .
D gene: .
J gene: TRBJ2-7
V gene: TRBV7-2

CDR3 protein: CASSLSGGSGGTDTQYF
CDR3 DNA: TGCGCCAGCAGCTTGTCAGGGGGTAGCGGGGGAACAGATACGCAGTATTTT
clone size: few
D gene: TRBD2
J gene: TRBJ2-3
V gene: TRBV5-1

CDR3 protein: CASSPRGKSPLHF
CDR3 DNA: TGTGCCAGCAGCCCACGAGGGAAATCACCCCTCCACTTT
clone size: .
D gene: .
J gene: TRBJ1-6
V gene: TRBV7-6

CDR3 protein: CASSLPGHPWETQYF
CDR3 DNA: TGTGCCAGTAGTCTCCCGGGACACCCTTGGGAGACCCAGTACTTC
clone size: few
D gene: .
J gene: TRBJ2-5
V gene: TRBV19

CDR3 protein: CASSDNAATTRSW
CDR3 DNA: TGTGCCAGCAGTGATAATGCGGCCACAACTAGGTCCTGG
clone size: once
D gene: .
J gene: TRBJ2-3
V gene: TRBV6-1

CDR3 protein: CASSAQVWSGNTIYF
CDR3 DNA: TGTGCCAGCAGTGCCCAGGTCTGGTCTGGAAACACCATATATTTT
clone size: .
D gene: .
J gene: TRBJ1-3
V gene: TRBV6-1

CDR3 protein: CASSPRRGDSFYGYTF
CDR3 DNA: TGTGCCAGCAGCCCTCGTAGGGGGGACAGTTTCTATGGCTACACCTTC
clone size: few
D gene: TRBD1
J gene: TRBJ1-2
V gene: TRBV9

CDR3 protein: CASKLTGDPFYGYTF
CDR3 DNA: TGTGCCAGCAAGTTGACAGGGGACCCCTTCTATGGCTACACCTTC
clone size: .
D gene: TRBD1
J gene: TRBJ1-2
V gene: TRBV28

CDR3 protein: CASSQALAGNGEKLFF
CDR3 DNA: TGTGCCAGCAGCCAAGCCCTGGCAGGGAACGGTGAAAAACTGTTTTTT
clone size: .
D gene: .
J gene: TRBJ1-4
V gene: TRBV14

CDR3 protein: CASSSECGETQYF
CDR3 DNA: TGTGCCAGCAGCTCCGAATGCGGGGAGACCCAGTACTTC
clone size: few
D gene: .
J gene: TRBJ2-5
V gene: TRBV7-2

CDR3 protein: CASSIVTRVFLYFNYGYTF
CDR3 DNA: TGTGCCAGCAGCATCGTGACGAGGGTCTTCCTCTACTTTAACTATGGCTACACCTTC
clone size: .
D gene: .
J gene: TRBJ1-2
V gene: TRBV7-2